Reported below is one T cell receptor (beta chain). Its antigen is unidentified. This record belongs to a study of graft-versus-host responses after intestinal transplantation. Turning to the study itself: Transplantation in recipients was multivisceral, liver-intestinal, or isolated intestinal. Every transplant recipient was induced with anti-thymocyte globulin, then maintained on tacrolimus and steroids for around 3 years.

TCRdb's copy holds only in-frame clones and misses some; the assay was immunoSEQ multiplex PCR. The repertoire holds some 17,000 clones, with less than 85% as singletons. The study's findings and limits: There were GvH clones found in recipient marrow, and some of them appeared first in ileum or blood.

Lamina propria and intraepithelial lymphocytes were released by processing graft tissue. The CDR3 is made up of 15 amino acids. The germline CDR1 and CDR2 sequences are MGHRA and YSYEKL. The V gene end was trimmed by 1 base and the J gene end by 7 bases; junction bases not matched to a gene: 5. The sample in question was ileum tissue, obtained 17 days after transplant. V and J are TRBV4-1 and TRBJ1-4; 8 bases fit TRBD1. This clonotype was sampled from a human patient who received an intestinal transplant, so some T cells may come from the graft donor. The CDR3: CASSQGQGAGEKLFF. CDR3 nucleotide sequence: TGCGCCAGCAGCCAAGGTCAGGGGGCGGGTGAAAAACTGTTTTTT.